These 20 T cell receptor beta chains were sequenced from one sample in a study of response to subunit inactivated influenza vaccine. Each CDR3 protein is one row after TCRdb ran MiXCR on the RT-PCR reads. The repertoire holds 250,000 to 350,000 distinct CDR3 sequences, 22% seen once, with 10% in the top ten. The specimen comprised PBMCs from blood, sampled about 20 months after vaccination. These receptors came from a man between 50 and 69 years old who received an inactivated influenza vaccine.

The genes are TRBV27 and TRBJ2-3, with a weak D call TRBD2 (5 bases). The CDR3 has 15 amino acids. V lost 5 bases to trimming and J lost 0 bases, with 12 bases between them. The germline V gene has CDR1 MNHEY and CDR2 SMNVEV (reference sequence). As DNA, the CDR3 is TGTGCCAGCAGTCCGAGGGTCTTGAGCACAGATACGCAGTATTTT. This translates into CASSPRVLSTDTQYF.

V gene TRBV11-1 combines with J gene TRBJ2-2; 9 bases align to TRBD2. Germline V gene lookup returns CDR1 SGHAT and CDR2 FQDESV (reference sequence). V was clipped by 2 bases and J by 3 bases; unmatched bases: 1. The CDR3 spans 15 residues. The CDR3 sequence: CASSLLAGHTGELFF. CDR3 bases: TGTGCCAGCAGCTTACTAGCGGGACACACCGGGGAGCTGTTTTTT.

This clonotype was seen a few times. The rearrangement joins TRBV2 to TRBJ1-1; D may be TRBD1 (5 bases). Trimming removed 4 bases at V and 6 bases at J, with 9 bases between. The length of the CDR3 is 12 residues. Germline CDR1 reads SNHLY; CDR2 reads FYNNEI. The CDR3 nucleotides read TGTGCCAGCAGTGTTGGAGGGGCTGAAGCTTTCTTT. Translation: CASSVGGAEAFF.

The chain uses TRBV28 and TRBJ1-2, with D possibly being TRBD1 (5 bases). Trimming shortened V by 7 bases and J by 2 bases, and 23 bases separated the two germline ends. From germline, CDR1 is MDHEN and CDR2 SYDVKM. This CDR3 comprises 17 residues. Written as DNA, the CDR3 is TGTGCCAGCACCCGATGGGGCAGAGATACTCCGAACTATGGCTACACCTTC. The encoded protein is CASTRWGRDTPNYGYTF.

The CDR3: CASSLNGPFTDTQYF. CDR3 nucleotides: TGTGCCAGCAGCTTAAACGGGCCCTTCACAGATACGCAGTATTTT. The genes are TRBV7-9 and TRBJ2-3, with D uncertain. The germline gives CDR1 SEHNR, CDR2 FQNEAQ (reference sequence). Trimming stripped 2 bases from V and 2 bases from J, with 11 bases between. CDR3 length equals 15 residues.

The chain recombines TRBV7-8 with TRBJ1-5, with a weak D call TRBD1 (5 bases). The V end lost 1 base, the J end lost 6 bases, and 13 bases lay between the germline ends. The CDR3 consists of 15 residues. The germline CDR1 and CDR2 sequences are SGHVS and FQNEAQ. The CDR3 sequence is CASSLERAGTQPQHF. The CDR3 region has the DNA TGTGCCAGCAGCTTAGAGAGGGCAGGGACTCAGCCCCAGCATTTT.

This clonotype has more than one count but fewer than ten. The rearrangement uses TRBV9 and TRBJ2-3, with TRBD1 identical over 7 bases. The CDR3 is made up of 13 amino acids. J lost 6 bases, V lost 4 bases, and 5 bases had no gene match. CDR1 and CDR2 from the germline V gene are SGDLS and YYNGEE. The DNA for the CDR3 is TGTGCCAGCAGCCCCGCGACAGGGGATACGCAGTATTTT. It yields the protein CASSPATGDTQYF.

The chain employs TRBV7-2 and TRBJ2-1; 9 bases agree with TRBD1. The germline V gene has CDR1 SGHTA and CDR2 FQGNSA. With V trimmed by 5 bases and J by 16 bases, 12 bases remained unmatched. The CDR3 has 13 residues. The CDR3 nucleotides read TGTGCCAGCAGCAAGAACCCGGGACAGGGTTTTTTCTTC. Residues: CASSKNPGQGFFF.

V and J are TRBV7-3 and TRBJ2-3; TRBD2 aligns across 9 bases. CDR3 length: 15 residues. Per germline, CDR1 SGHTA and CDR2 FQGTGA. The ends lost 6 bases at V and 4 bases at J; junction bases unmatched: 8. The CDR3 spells CASSSSGNIADTQYF. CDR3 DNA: TGTGCCAGCAGTTCTAGCGGGAATATTGCAGATACGCAGTATTTT.

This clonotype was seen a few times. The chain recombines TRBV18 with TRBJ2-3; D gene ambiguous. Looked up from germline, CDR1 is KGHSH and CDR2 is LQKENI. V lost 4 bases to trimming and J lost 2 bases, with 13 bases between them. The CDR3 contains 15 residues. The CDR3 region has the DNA TGTGCCAGCTCACGACAAGGCGGAGCCACAGATACGCAGTATTTT. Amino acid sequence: CASSRQGGATDTQYF.

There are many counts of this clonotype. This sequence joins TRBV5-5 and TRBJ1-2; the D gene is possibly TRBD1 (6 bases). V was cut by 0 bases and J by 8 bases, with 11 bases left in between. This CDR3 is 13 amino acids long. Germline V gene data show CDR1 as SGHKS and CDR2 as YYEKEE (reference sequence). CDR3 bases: TGTGCCAGCAGCTTGGATTGGGACAAGGGCTACACCTTC. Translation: CASSLDWDKGYTF.

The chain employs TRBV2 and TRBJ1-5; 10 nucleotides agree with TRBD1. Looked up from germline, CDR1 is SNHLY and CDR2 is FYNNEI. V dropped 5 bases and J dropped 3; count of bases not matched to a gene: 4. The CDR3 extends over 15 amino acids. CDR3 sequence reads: CASSHGTGANQPQHF. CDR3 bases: TGTGCCAGCAGTCACGGGACAGGGGCCAATCAGCCCCAGCATTTT.

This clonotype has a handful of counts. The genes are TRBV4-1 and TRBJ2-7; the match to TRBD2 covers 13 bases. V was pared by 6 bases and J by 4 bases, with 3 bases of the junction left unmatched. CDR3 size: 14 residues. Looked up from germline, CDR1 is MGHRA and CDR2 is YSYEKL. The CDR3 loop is CASRSTSGGYEQYF. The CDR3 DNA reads TGCGCCAGCAGATCGACTAGCGGGGGGTACGAGCAGTACTTC.

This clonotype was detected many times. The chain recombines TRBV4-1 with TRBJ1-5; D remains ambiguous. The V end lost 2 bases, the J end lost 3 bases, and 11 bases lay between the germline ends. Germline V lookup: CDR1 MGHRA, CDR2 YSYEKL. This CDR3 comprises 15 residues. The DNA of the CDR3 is TGCGCCAGCAGCCAAAATGAGTACTACAATCAGCCCCAGCATTTT. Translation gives CASSQNEYYNQPQHF.

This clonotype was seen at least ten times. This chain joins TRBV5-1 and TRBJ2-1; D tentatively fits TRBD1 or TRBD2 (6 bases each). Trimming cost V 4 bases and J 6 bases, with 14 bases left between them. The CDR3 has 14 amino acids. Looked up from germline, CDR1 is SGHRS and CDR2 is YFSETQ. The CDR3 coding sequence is TGCGCCAGCAGCCCTGACGGGGGCTCCAATGAGCAGTTCTTC. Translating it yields CASSPDGGSNEQFF.

In DNA form, the CDR3 reads TGCAGCGTTGACGAGACCGGTGGGGTACTTGGAAACACCATATATTTT. Translating gives CSVDETGGVLGNTIYF. The rearrangement uses TRBV29-1 and TRBJ1-3; D not certain. The CDR3 has 16 residues. The germline V gene encodes CDR1 SQVTM and CDR2 ANQGSEA. V was clipped by 3 bases and J by 3 bases, with 18 bases between them.

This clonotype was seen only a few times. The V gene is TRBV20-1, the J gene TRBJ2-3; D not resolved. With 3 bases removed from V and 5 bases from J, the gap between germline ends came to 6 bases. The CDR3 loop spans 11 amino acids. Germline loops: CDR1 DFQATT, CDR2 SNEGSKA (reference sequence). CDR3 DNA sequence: TGCAGTGCTAGTCCGGTAGATACGCAGTATTTT. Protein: CSASPVDTQYF.

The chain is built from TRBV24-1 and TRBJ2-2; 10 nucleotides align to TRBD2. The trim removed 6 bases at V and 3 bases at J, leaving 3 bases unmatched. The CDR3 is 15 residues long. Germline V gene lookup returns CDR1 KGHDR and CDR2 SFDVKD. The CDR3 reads CATSPTSGYTGELFF. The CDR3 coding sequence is TGTGCCACCAGTCCGACTAGCGGGTACACCGGGGAGCTGTTTTTT.

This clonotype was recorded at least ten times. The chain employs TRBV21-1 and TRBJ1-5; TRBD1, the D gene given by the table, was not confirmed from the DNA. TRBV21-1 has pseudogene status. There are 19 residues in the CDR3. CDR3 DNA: TGTGCCAGCAGCAAAGCGCTTTTATTGGACAGGGGACACAATCAGCCCCAGCATTTT. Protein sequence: CASSKALLLDRGHNQPQHF.

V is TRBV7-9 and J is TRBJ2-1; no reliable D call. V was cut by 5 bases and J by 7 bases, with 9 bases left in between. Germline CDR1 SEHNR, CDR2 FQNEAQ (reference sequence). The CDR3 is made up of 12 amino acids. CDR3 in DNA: TGTGCCAGCAGCGTCCGTTGGAATGAGCAGTTCTTC. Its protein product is CASSVRWNEQFF.